This TCR beta chain emerged from a study of cytomegalovirus exposure and HLA in healthy donors. With respect to this clone: The antigen is not known.

Repertoires were generated with immunoSEQ multiplex PCR, while TCRdb's copy carries only in-frame clones and drops some. The sample holds nearly 200,000 clones, around 84% seen once. This CDR3 contains 15 residues. Germline lookup yields CDR1 SGHVS and CDR2 FQNEAQ. The V end lost 5 bases, the J end lost 4 bases, and 17 bases lay between the germline ends. Study findings and constraints: The authors confirmed in vitro that a few CMV-associated chains were specific for CMV antigens. According to reports, the classifier identified cytomegalovirus status with high specificity and sensitivity. There were some public TCRs occurring in many donors, but most TCR sequences were rare.

The clonotype comes from a woman aged 25 to 39 in good health and CMV-seropositive. The gene calls are TRBV7-8 and TRBJ1-1, with a tentative D call TRBD1 (6 bases). The sample consisted of PBMCs. CDR3 region: CASSPGGRLLTEAFF. DNA for the CDR3: TGTGCCAGCAGCCCGGGGGGGCGACTCCTCACTGAAGCTTTCTTT. Full variable domain (rest looked up from reference TRBV7-8 and TRBJ1-1): GAGVSQSPRYKVAKRGQDVALRCDPISGHVSLFWYQQALGQGPEFLTYFQNEAQLDKSGLPSDRFFAERPEGSVSTLKIQRTQQEDSAVYLCASSPGGRLLTEAFFGQGTRLTVV.